This TCR beta chain appears in the sequencing data of a study of PD-1 blockade in mismatch repair-deficient tumors. Study-level information: All were previously treated, progressing patients with approximately 11 mismatch repair-deficient cancer types.

Study-level findings and limits: Tumor-resident clones, often undetectable pretreatment in blood, expanded then contracted after pembrolizumab.

PCR or immunohistochemistry showed mismatch repair deficiency in every enrolled patient. Germline loops: CDR1 SGHTA, CDR2 FQGNSA. There are 17 residues in the CDR3. V trimming: 8 bases; J trimming: 6 bases; junction bases outside the gene matches: 17. The method was immunoSEQ multiplex PCR; TCRdb's version includes in-frame clones alone and lacks a portion of them. The sample records 80,000 to 100,000 clones, over 70% being singletons. In this sample, this clone turned up once. Its antigen is still unknown. The genes are TRBV7-2 and TRBJ2-2, with 8 bases that match TRBD2. The origin of this receptor is an adult with mismatch repair-deficient cancer. This sample comprised peripheral blood, obtained 12 weeks after starting pembrolizumab. The CDR3 DNA reads as TGTGCCAGCGGGCGTCTCTCGCTTCCAGCGGGGGCCGGGGAGCTGTTTTTT. It yields the protein CASGRLSLPAGAGELFF.